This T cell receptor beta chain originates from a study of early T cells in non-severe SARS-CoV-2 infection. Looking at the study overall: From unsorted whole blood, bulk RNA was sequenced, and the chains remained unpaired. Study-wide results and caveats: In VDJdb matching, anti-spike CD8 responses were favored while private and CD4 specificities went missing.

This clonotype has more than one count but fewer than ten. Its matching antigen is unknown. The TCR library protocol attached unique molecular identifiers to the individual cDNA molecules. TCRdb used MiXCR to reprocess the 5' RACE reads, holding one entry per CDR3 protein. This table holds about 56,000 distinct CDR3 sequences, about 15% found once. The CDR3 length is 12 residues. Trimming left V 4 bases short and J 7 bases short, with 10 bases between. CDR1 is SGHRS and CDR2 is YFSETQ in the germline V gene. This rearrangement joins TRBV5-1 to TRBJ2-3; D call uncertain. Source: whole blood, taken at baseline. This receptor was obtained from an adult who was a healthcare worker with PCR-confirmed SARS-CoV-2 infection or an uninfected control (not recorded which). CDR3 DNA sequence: TGCGCCAGCAGCGATACCAGGTATACGCAGTATTTT. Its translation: CASSDTRYTQYF.